The 30 T cell receptor beta chains presented below share a single source sample, sequenced in a study of T cells in Graves' hyperthyroidism and ophthalmopathy. The investigators amplified TCR beta CDR3 regions from RNA transcripts. The study used the HTBI primer set for a first-round RT-PCR of the TCR CDR3. TCRdb used MiXCR to reprocess the multiplex PCR reads, holding one entry per CDR3 protein. The sample shows under 650,000 distinct CDR3 sequences, 15% to 20% of them seen only once. Material for sequencing was blood. The receptors were gathered from a woman aged 25 to 39 with Graves' hyperthyroidism.

This clonotype was counted a single time. The V call is TRBV30, the J call TRBJ2-4; D not resolved. The CDR3 loop spans 13 amino acids. Germline V CDR1 and CDR2: GTSNPN, SVGIG (reference sequence). Trimming cost V 4 bases and J 3 bases, with 10 bases left between them. CDR3 sequence (DNA): TGTGCCTGGAATGAGGTAGGCAAAAACATTCAGTACTTC. Protein product: CAWNEVGKNIQYF. The whole variable domain, remainder taken from reference TRBV30 and TRBJ2-4, is SQTIHQWPATLVQPVGSPLSLECTVEGTSNPNLYWYRQAAGRGLQLLFYSVGIGQISSEVPQNLSASRPQDRQFILSSKKLLLSDSGFYLCAWNEVGKNIQYFGAGTRLSVL.

The V gene is TRBV20-1, the J gene TRBJ2-7; no reliable D call. The CDR3 length is 15 residues. Per the germline V gene, CDR1 is DFQATT and CDR2 is SNEGSKA (reference sequence). Trimming cost V 6 bases and J 0 bases, with 18 bases left between them. CDR3 loop: CSATPLSESSYEQYF. The CDR3 DNA reads as TGCAGTGCAACGCCCTTAAGCGAAAGCTCCTACGAGCAGTACTTC.

The rearrangement uses TRBV19 and TRBJ2-1; D might be TRBD2 (5 bases). The V gene's germline CDR1 is LNHDA and CDR2 SQIVND (reference sequence). Trimming took 1 base from V and 6 from J, leaving 10 bases between them. There are 14 residues in the CDR3. The CDR3: CASSIGGVGNEQFF. In nucleotides, the CDR3 is TGTGCCAGTAGTATAGGGGGAGTGGGCAATGAGCAGTTCTTC.

A remark on this clonotype: As the CDR3 is not closed by the conserved phenylalanine or tryptophan, this likely results from a read error. V and J are TRBV5-1 and TRBJ2-1; 9 nucleotides agree with TRBD2. V lost 2 bases to trimming and J lost 2 bases; unmatched junction nucleotides: 2. The V gene's germline CDR1 is SGHRS and CDR2 YFSETQ. The CDR3 is 15 amino acids. The CDR3 sequence: CASSFSGSTYNEQFL. CDR3 in DNA: TGCGCCAGCAGCTTTAGCGGGAGTACCTACAATGAGCAGTTCCTC.

This clonotype was observed at least ten times. This rearrangement joins TRBV20-1 to TRBJ2-2, with D unclear. CDR1 is DFQATT and CDR2 is SNEGSKA in the germline V gene (reference sequence). The CDR3 has 15 amino acids. V lost 6 bases and J 3 bases, leaving 17 bases between the germline ends. CDR3 amino acids: CSAPHRAKDTGELFF. Written as DNA, the CDR3 is TGCAGTGCCCCTCACCGAGCAAAGGACACCGGGGAGCTGTTTTTT.

This clonotype was detected only a few times. The CDR3 loop is CASRNTNVAPVTYEQYF. The CDR3 nucleotides read TGTGCCAGCAGGAATACAAACGTAGCACCCGTCACCTACGAGCAGTACTTC. V usage is TRBV28 and J usage is TRBJ2-7; no definite D call. V lost 6 bases, J lost 2 bases, and 23 bases lay in between. The germline V gene encodes CDR1 MDHEN and CDR2 SYDVKM. This CDR3 has 17 amino acids.

This clonotype has a count of ten or more. The chain couples TRBV7-9 to TRBJ2-1; unclear D gene. In germline, CDR1 is SEHNR, CDR2 FQNEAQ (reference sequence). This CDR3 region has 14 residues. With 0 bases removed from V and 1 base from J, the gap between germline ends came to 4 bases. The CDR3 protein is CASSLALSYNEQFF. The CDR3 DNA reads TGTGCCAGCAGCTTAGCGCTTTCCTACAATGAGCAGTTCTTC. Variable domain in full (rest from reference TRBV7-9 and TRBJ2-1): DTGVSQNPRHKITKRGQNVTFRCDPISEHNRLYWYRQTLGQGPEFLTYFQNEAQLEKSRLLSDRFSAERPKGSFSTLEIQRTEQGDSAMYLCASSLALSYNEQFFGPGTRLTVL.

This clonotype turned up a few times. The rearrangement links TRBV6-1 to TRBJ2-1; 10 bases align to TRBD1. V lost 6 bases and J lost 7; bases outside the gene matches: 9. This CDR3 has 15 amino acids. Germline V gene lookup returns CDR1 MNHNS and CDR2 SASEGT. The CDR3 nucleotides are TGTGCCAGCAGATTGGGACAGGGGAATAATAATGAGCAGTTCTTC. Its protein is CASRLGQGNNNEQFF.

The chain is built from TRBV15 and TRBJ1-5, with 10 bases that match TRBD1. The CDR3 has 15 amino acids. Germline CDR1 reads LNHNV; CDR2 reads YYDKDF (reference sequence). Trimming cost V 5 bases and J 6 bases; bases outside gene matches: 7. The CDR3 protein is CATSPGQGTTQPQHF. The CDR3 coding sequence is TGTGCCACCAGCCCGGGACAGGGGACGACTCAGCCCCAGCATTTT.

In its sample, this clonotype was seen many times. This rearrangement joins TRBV12-3 or TRBV12-4 to TRBJ1-1, with a possible D match to TRBD1 (6 bases). V lost 5 bases to trimming and J lost 6 bases, with 16 bases between them. The CDR3 runs 14 residues. The DNA of the CDR3 is TGTGCCAGCAGTGCCACAGGGCGGCTCGCTGAAGCTTTCTTT. It codes for CASSATGRLAEAFF.

In regard to this clonotype: Just one base apart from a much larger clone, this may be a read error. The chain employs TRBV20-1 and TRBJ2-5; 9 bases agree with TRBD2. The CDR3 contains 16 residues. Germline V gene sequence: CDR1 DFQATT, CDR2 SNEGSKA (reference sequence). This CDR3 reads CNARARGLAVWETQYF. The CDR3 region has the DNA TGCAATGCTAGAGCCCGGGGACTAGCTGTATGGGAGACCCAGTACTTC.

The sample holds many counts of this clonotype. The V and J genes are TRBV7-6 and TRBJ2-1; the match to TRBD2 covers 9 bases. The CDR3 runs 14 residues. Germline V gene sequence: CDR1 SGHVS, CDR2 FNYEAQ. V trimming: 2 bases; J trimming: 7 bases; junction bases outside the gene matches: 3. As DNA, the CDR3 is TGTGCCAGCAGCTTACTAGCGGGGCGGAATGAGCAGTTCTTC. Translated, it gives CASSLLAGRNEQFF.

This clonotype was seen a few times. The chain carries TRBV20-1 and TRBJ2-3; D may be TRBD2 (5 bases). V lost 4 bases, J lost 4 bases, and 9 bases lay in between. CDR3 length: 12 residues. Germline V CDR1 and CDR2: DFQATT, SNEGSKA (reference sequence). DNA for the CDR3: TGCAGTGCTACGGGGAGTGCAGATACGCAGTATTTT. As protein: CSATGSADTQYF.

This clonotype was counted at least ten times. The chain combines TRBV2 with TRBJ1-1; D call uncertain. Germline V CDR1 and CDR2: SNHLY, FYNNEI. The ends were cut back, 8 bases at V and 3 bases at J, with 13 bases in the middle. The CDR3 length is 13 residues. The CDR3 region has the DNA TGTGCCAGCGGGGTCGCCATGGACACTGAAGCTTTCTTT. Encoded protein: CASGVAMDTEAFF. Drawing the rest from reference TRBV2 and TRBJ1-1, the complete variable domain is EPEVTQTPSHQVTQMGQEVILRCVPISNHLYFYWYRQILGQKVEFLVSFYNNEISEKSEIFDDQFSVERPDGSNFTLKIRSTKLEDSAMYFCASGVAMDTEAFFGQGTRLTVV.

A few counts support this clonotype. The chain recombines TRBV7-3 with TRBJ2-2; unclear D gene. V dropped 6 bases and J dropped 1 base, with 18 bases sitting between them. This CDR3 spans 17 amino acids. Germline V gives CDR1 SGHTA, CDR2 FQGTGA. The CDR3: CASSPSGVRMNTGELFF. The CDR3 DNA sequence: TGTGCCAGCAGTCCAAGTGGGGTCAGGATGAACACCGGGGAGCTGTTTTTT. The full variable domain, completed using reference TRBV7-3 and TRBJ2-2, is GAGVSQTPSNKVTEKGKYVELRCDPISGHTALYWYRQSLGQGPEFLIYFQGTGAADDSGLPNDRFFAVRPEGSVSTLKIQRTERGDSAVYLCASSPSGVRMNTGELFFGEGSRLTVL.

This clonotype was counted at least ten times. The chain uses TRBV9 and TRBJ1-1; no firm D call. This CDR3 comprises 13 residues. V was trimmed by 0 bases and J by 1 base, leaving 4 bases between them. Germline-derived CDR1 and CDR2 are SGDLS and YYNGEE. This CDR3 is CASSVEGNTEAFF. CDR3 in DNA: TGTGCCAGCAGCGTAGAAGGGAACACTGAAGCTTTCTTT.

This clonotype has ten or more counts. J is TRBJ2-7 and V is TRBV28; a weak D match, TRBD1 (5 bases). CDR3 size: 13 residues. Trimming removed 3 bases at V and 2 bases at J, with 8 bases between. Per germline, CDR1 MDHEN and CDR2 SYDVKM. The CDR3 loop reads CASSLDMPYEQYF. As DNA, the CDR3 is TGTGCCAGCAGTTTGGACATGCCCTACGAGCAGTACTTC.

This clonotype was picked up a small number of times. The V call is TRBV28, the J call TRBJ2-3; the match to TRBD2 covers 8 bases. Germline CDR1 MDHEN, CDR2 SYDVKM. There are 16 residues in the CDR3. The J segment lost 11 bases and the V segment lost 5 bases, leaving 18 bases of the junction unmatched. Here the CDR3 DNA reads TGTGCCAGCAGTGGCAGATCCGCGGGAGGACCTGGGGGGCAGTATTTT. This gives the protein CASSGRSAGGPGGQYF.

V and J are TRBV27 and TRBJ2-3, with 10 bases identical to TRBD2. V lost 1 base, J lost 6 bases, and 7 bases stayed unmatched. This CDR3 spans 16 amino acids. CDR1 MNHEY and CDR2 SMNVEV come from the germline V gene (reference sequence). The CDR3 sequence: CASSLFLAGVGDTQYF. In nucleotides, the CDR3 is TGTGCCAGCAGTTTATTTCTAGCGGGAGTGGGGGATACGCAGTATTTT.

This clonotype has ten or more counts. The V call is TRBV12-3 or TRBV12-4, the J call TRBJ2-5; D possibly corresponds to TRBD1 (5 bases). This CDR3 has 12 amino acids. Trimming took 3 bases from V and 4 from J, leaving 6 bases between them. CDR3 sequence: CASSLDIETQYF. The CDR3 coding sequence is TGTGCCAGCAGTTTGGACATAGAGACCCAGTACTTC.

This clonotype was counted ten times or more. This chain uses TRBV5-6 with TRBJ2-3, with a weak D call TRBD2 (5 bases). V lost 2 bases to trimming and J lost 2 bases, with 9 bases between them. The CDR3 has 14 amino acids. The germline gives CDR1 SGHDT, CDR2 YYEEEE. For the CDR3, the DNA is TGTGCCAGCAGCTTAGACTACAACACAGATACGCAGTATTTT. This codes for CASSLDYNTDTQYF.

This clonotype was seen ten or more times. The chain uses TRBV11-2 and TRBJ2-3; TRBD1 matches at 7 bases. In germline, CDR1 is SGHAT, CDR2 FQNNGV. V was pared by 5 bases and J by 2 bases, with 4 bases of the junction left unmatched. The CDR3 is made up of 14 amino acids. The CDR3 sequence is CASSRDSYTDTQYF. The CDR3 coding sequence is TGTGCCAGCAGCCGGGACAGTTACACAGATACGCAGTATTTT.

This clonotype was detected a few times. The V and J genes are TRBV27 and TRBJ2-7, with D perhaps TRBD2 (6 bases). Germline CDR1 reads MNHEY; CDR2 reads SMNVEV (reference sequence). CDR3 length: 14 amino acids. With 2 bases removed from V and 6 bases from J, the gap between germline ends came to 14 bases. This CDR3 is CASSLDGSRGEQYF. CDR3 DNA: TGTGCCAGCAGTTTAGACGGGAGTAGAGGCGAGCAGTACTTC.

This chain connects TRBV14 to TRBJ2-7; D is unresolved. Germline V gives CDR1 SGHDN, CDR2 FVKESK. The CDR3 contains 13 residues. Trimming shortened V by 1 base and J by 1 base, and 5 bases separated the two germline ends. CDR3 sequence reads: CASSQVASYEQYF. The CDR3, as DNA: TGTGCCAGCAGCCAAGTAGCATCCTACGAGCAGTACTTC.

This clonotype was detected only a few times. This chain connects TRBV10-3 to TRBJ2-7; the match to TRBD1 covers 9 bases. The J segment lost 6 bases and the V segment lost 6 bases, leaving 6 bases of the junction unmatched. The germline gives CDR1 ENHRY, CDR2 SYGVKD. The CDR3 runs to 13 residues. The CDR3 is CAIRTGQGGEQYF. The CDR3 DNA is TGTGCCATCAGAACGGGACAGGGTGGCGAGCAGTACTTC.

Many counts were recorded for this clonotype. The rearrangement joins TRBV7-3 to TRBJ2-3, with 7 bases that match TRBD2. V shed 5 bases and J 11 bases; nucleotides not matched to a gene: 13. The CDR3 loop spans 14 amino acids. CDR1 SGHTA and CDR2 FQGTGA come from the germline V gene. The chain's CDR3 is CASSPAPTSVKQYF. The CDR3 nucleotides read TGTGCCAGCAGCCCGGCCCCCACTAGCGTCAAGCAGTATTTT. Variable domain in full (rest from reference TRBV7-3 and TRBJ2-3): GAGVSQTPSNKVTEKGKYVELRCDPISGHTALYWYRQSLGQGPEFLIYFQGTGAADDSGLPNDRFFAVRPEGSVSTLKIQRTERGDSAVYLCASSPAPTSVKQYFGPGTRLTVL.

The chain employs TRBV27 and TRBJ2-2; 9 bases agree with TRBD1. Trimming at V came to 3 bases and at J to 5 bases, leaving 13 bases not matched to a gene. Germline values: CDR1 MNHEY, CDR2 SMNVEV (reference sequence). The CDR3 has 18 amino acids. The CDR3 DNA is TGTGCCAGCAGTTTTATTAGTTCCGGGACAGGGATTACCGGGGAGCTGTTTTTT. It translates to CASSFISSGTGITGELFF.

In this sample, this clonotype turned up many times. The chain carries TRBV20-1 and TRBJ2-3; possible D gene TRBD1, 6 bases. V was pared by 5 bases and J by 0 bases, with 12 bases between. Per the germline V gene, CDR1 is DFQATT and CDR2 is SNEGSKA (reference sequence). The CDR3 is 14 residues long. In DNA, the CDR3 is TGCAGTGCTCCTGGACAGCTAAGCACAGATACGCAGTATTTT. It translates to CSAPGQLSTDTQYF.

This clonotype has a count of ten or more. The junction shows a germline mismatch at one end, possibly a read error. The chain carries TRBV29-1 and TRBJ2-3, with TRBD2 identical over 13 bases. The CDR3 extends over 15 amino acids. Looked up from germline, CDR1 is SQVTM and CDR2 is ANQGSEA. CDR3 amino acids: CSAETGLAGPDTQYF. The CDR3 nucleotides are TGCAGCGCTGAAACGGGACTAGCGGGACCAGATACGCAGTATTTT.

The table lists this clonotype with a few counts. The chain joins TRBV18 to TRBJ2-1; 15 nucleotides match TRBD2. This CDR3 contains 17 residues. V trimming: 6 bases; J trimming: 6 bases; junction bases outside the gene matches: 9. Germline V CDR1 and CDR2: KGHSH, LQKENI. CDR3 in DNA: TGTGCCAGCTCGTCCGGGACTAGCGGGAGGATAGGCAATGAGCAGTTCTTC. Its protein is CASSSGTSGRIGNEQFF.